This TCR beta chain was sequenced in a study of T cells in Graves' hyperthyroidism and ophthalmopathy. The study, taken as a whole, reports: Ophthalmopathy onset followed model prediction by a median approximately seven months. From stable hyperthyroidism, ophthalmopathy was separated by a 13 V-J model. Most thyroid-expanded clonotypes above 0.001 were also found in blood.

From RNA transcripts, TCR beta CDR3 regions were amplified. An initial round of RT-PCR targeting the TCR CDR3 relied on the HTBI primer set. Each CDR3 protein is one row after TCRdb ran MiXCR on the multiplex PCR reads. The table records approximately 200,000 distinct CDR3 sequences, around 17% of them present only once. Hyperthyroidism, newly diagnosed and lasting under 2 months, affected patients aged 18 to 65. This clonotype was counted a few times. Its antigen remains unidentified. Germline CDR1 is ENHRY and CDR2 is SYGVKD. After removal of 4 bases from V and 7 bases from J, the junction contained 4 bases not matched to a gene. The CDR3 loop spans 13 amino acids.

The TCR originated in a man aged 35-49 years with Graves' hyperthyroidism. The chain has TRBV10-3 and TRBJ2-5, with 9 positions matching TRBD1. What was sequenced was blood. The CDR3 nucleotides are TGTGCCATCAGTGGGGACAGGGAAAGGACCCAGTACTTC. Its protein is CAISGDRERTQYF.